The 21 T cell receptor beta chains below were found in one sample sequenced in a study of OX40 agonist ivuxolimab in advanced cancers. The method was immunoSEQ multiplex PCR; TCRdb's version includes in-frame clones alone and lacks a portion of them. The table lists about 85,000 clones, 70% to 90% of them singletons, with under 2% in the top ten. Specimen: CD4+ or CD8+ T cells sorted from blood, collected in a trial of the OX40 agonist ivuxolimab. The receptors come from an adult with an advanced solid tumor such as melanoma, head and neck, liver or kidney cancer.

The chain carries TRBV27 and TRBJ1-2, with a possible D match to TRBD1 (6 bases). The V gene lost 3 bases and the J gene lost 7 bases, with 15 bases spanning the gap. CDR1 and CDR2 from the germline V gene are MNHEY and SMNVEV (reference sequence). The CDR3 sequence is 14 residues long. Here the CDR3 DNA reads TGTGCCAGCAGTTTGCATAGGACAGAAGGTGGCTACACCTTC. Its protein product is CASSLHRTEGGYTF.

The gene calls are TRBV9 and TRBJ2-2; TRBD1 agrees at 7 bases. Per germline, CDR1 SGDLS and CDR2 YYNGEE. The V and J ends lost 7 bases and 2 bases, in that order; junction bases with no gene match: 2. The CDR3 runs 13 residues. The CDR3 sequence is CASGTANTGELFF. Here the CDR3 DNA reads TGTGCCAGCGGGACAGCAAACACCGGGGAGCTGTTTTTT.

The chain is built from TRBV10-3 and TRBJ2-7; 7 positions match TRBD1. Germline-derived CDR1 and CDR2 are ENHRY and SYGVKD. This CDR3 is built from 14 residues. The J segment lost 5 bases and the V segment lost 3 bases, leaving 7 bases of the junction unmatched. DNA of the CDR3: TGTGCCATCAGTGACCGACAGGGTAGCCACGAGCAGTACTTC. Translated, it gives CAISDRQGSHEQYF.

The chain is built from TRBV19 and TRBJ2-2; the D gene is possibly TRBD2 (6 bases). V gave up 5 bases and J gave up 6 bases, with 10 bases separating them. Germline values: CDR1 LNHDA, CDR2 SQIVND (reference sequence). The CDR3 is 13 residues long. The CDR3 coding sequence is TGTGCCAGTAGTGCGGGGCGCGCCGGGGAGCTGTTTTTT. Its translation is CASSAGRAGELFF.

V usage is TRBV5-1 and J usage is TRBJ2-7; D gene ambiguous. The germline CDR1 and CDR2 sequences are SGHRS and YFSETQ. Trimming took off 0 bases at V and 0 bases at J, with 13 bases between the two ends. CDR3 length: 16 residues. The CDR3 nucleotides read TGCGCCAGCAGCTTGGATGGGCAGTTAAGCTCCTACGAGCAGTACTTC. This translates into CASSLDGQLSSYEQYF.

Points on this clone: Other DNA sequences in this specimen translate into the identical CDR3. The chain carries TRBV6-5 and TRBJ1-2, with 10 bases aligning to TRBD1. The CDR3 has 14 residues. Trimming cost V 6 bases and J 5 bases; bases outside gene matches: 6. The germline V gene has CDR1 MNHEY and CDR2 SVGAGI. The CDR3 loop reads CASRRQGAGYGYTF. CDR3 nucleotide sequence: TGTGCCAGCAGACGACAGGGGGCAGGGTATGGCTACACCTTC.

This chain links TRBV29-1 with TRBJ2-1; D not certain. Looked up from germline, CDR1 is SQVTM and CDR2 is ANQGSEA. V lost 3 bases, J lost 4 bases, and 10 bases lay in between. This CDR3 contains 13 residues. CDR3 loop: CSVELSRYNEQFF. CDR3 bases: TGCAGCGTTGAGCTCTCCAGGTACAATGAGCAGTTCTTC.

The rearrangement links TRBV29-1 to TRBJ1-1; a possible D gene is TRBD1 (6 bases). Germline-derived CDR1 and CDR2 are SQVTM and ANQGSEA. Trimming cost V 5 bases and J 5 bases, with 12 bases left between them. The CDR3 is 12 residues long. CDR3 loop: CSVRQGRTEAFF. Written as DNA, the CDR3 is TGCAGCGTTCGGCAGGGGCGGACTGAAGCTTTCTTT.

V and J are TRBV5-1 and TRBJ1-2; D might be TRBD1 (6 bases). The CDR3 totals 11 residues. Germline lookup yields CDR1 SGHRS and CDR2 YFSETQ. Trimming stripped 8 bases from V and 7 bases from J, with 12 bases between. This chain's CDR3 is CASSTGIGYTF. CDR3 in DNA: TGCGCCAGTTCCACAGGGATTGGCTACACCTTC.

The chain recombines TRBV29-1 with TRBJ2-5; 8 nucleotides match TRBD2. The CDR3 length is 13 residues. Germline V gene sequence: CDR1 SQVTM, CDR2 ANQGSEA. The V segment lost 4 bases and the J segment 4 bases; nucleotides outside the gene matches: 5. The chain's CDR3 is CSVGLLAGETQYF. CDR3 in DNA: TGCAGCGTTGGCTTGCTAGCGGGAGAGACCCAGTACTTC.

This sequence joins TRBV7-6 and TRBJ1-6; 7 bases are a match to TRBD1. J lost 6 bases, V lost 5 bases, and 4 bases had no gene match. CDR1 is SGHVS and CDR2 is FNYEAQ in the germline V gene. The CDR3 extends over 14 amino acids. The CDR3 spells CASSRGTVNSPLHF. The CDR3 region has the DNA TGTGCCAGCAGCCGGGGGACAGTTAATTCACCCCTCCACTTT.

The CDR3 nucleotides are TGTGCCACCAGCAACGACAGGGGGCCACAAGAGACCCAGTACTTC. Amino acid sequence: CATSNDRGPQETQYF. V gene TRBV15 combines with J gene TRBJ2-5; TRBD1 agrees at 10 bases. The CDR3 loop spans 15 amino acids. Germline V gene data show CDR1 as LNHNV and CDR2 as YYDKDF (reference sequence). J gave up 2 bases and V 4 bases, and 4 bases lay outside the gene matches.

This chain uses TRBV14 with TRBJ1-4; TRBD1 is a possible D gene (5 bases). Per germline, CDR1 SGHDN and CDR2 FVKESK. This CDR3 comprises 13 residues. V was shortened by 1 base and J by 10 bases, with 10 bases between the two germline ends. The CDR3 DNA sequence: TGTGCCAGCAGCCAAGGTCCGGGGGGAAAACTGTTTTTT. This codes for CASSQGPGGKLFF.

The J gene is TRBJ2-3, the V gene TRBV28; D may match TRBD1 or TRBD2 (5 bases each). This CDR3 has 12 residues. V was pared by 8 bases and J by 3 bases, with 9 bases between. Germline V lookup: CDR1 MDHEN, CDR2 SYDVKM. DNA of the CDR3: TGTGCCAGCCGCGAGGGGACAGATACGCAGTATTTT. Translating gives CASREGTDTQYF. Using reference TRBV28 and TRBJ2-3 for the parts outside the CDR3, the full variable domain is DVKVTQSSRYLVKRTGEKVFLECVQDMDHENMFWYRQDPGLGLRLIYFSYDVKMKEKGDIPEGYSVSREKKERFSLILESASTNQTSMYLCASREGTDTQYFGPGTRLTVL.

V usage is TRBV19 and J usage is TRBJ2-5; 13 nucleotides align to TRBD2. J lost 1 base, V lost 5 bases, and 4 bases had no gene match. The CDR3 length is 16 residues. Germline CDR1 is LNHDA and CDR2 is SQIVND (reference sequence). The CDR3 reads CASSATSGGPQETQYF. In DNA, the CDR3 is TGTGCCAGTAGTGCGACTAGCGGGGGGCCCCAAGAGACCCAGTACTTC.

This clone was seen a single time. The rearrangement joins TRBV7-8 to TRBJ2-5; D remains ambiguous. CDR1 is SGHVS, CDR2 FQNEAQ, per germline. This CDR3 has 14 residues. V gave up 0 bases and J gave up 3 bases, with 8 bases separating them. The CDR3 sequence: CASSLAGLEETQYF. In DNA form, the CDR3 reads TGTGCCAGCAGCTTAGCAGGGTTGGAAGAGACCCAGTACTTC.

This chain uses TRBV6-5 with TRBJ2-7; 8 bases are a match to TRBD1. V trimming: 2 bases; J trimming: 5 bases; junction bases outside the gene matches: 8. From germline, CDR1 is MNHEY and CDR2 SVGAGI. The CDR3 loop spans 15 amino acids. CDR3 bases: TGTGCCAGCAGTTACGTCGACAGGGGACCCCACGAGCAGTACTTC. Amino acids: CASSYVDRGPHEQYF.

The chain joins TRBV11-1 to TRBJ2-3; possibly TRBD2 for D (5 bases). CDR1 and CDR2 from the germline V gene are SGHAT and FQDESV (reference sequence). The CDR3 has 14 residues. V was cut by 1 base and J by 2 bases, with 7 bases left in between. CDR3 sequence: CASSLDRDTDTQYF. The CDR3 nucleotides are TGTGCCAGCAGCTTAGACCGGGACACAGATACGCAGTATTTT.

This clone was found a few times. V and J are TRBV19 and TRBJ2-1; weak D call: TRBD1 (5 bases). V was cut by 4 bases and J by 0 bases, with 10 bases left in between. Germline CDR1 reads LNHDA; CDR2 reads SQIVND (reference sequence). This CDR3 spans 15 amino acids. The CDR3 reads CASSTSGLSYNEQFF. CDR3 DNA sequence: TGTGCCAGTAGTACTTCAGGGCTCTCCTACAATGAGCAGTTCTTC.

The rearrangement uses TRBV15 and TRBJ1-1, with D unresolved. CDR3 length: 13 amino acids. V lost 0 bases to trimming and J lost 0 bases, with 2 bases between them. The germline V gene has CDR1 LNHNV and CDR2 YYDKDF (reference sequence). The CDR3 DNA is TGTGCCACCAGCAGAGACGTGAACACTGAAGCTTTCTTT. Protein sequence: CATSRDVNTEAFF.

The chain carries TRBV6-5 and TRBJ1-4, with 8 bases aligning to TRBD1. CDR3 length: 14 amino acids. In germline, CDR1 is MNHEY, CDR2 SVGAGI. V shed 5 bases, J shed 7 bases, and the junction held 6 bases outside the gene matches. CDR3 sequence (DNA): TGTGCCAGCAGTGGACAGGGAGCAGGTGAAAAACTGTTTTTT. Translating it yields CASSGQGAGEKLFF.